This T cell receptor beta chain comes out of a study of blood T cell repertoires in COVID-19. Across the whole study: Samples came from the United States, Italy and Spain, spanning acute and convalescent COVID-19. T cells, B-cell-depleted T cells, or PBMCs supplied cDNA or gDNA.

The trim removed 4 bases at V and 8 bases at J, leaving 12 bases unmatched. The CDR3 has 16 amino acids. Germline assignment: CDR1 SGHNT and CDR2 YENEEA. In the original processing: Reference gene primer amplification yielded estimated nucleated cell counts. TCRdb's table, derived via immunoSEQ multiplex PCR, lists solely in-frame clones and lacks some. V, J and clone size are those of that table, while D and trimming were read from the DNA. Of 55,000 to 80,000 clones in the sample, around 85% were seen once. The chain couples TRBV11-3 to TRBJ2-1, with 9 bases identical to TRBD2. The TCR comes from a man aged 65 to 79 with acute or convalescent COVID-19. The sequencing input was peripheral blood. CDR3: CASSSSGTSLVDEQFF. As DNA, the CDR3 is TGTGCCAGCAGCTCTTCCGGGACTAGCCTGGTCGATGAGCAGTTCTTC.